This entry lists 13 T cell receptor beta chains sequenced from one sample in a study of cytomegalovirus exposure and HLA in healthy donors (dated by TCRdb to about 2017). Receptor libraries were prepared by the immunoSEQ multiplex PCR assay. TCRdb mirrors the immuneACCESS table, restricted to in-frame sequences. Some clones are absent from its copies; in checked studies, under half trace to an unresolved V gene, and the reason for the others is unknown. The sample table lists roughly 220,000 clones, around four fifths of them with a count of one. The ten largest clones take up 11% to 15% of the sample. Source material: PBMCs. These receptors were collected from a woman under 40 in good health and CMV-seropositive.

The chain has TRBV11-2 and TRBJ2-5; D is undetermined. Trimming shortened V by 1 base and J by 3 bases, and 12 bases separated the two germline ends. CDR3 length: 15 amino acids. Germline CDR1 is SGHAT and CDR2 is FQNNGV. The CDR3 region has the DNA TGTGCCAGCAGCTTAGGCTGGGGTCGGGAAGAGACCCAGTACTTC. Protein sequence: CASSLGWGREETQYF.

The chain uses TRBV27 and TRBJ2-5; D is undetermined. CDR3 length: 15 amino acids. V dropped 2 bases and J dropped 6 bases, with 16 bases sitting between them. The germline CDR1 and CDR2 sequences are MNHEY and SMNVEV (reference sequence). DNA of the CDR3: TGTGCCAGCAGTTTAAGCCGGCCGCGAGGAAAGACCCAGTACTTC. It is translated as CASSLSRPRGKTQYF.

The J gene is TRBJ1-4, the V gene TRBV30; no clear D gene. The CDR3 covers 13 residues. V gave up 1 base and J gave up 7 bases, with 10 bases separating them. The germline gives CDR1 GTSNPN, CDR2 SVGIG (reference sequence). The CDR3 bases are TGTGCCTGGAGTGGGCGAGTGGGTGAAAAACTGTTTTTT. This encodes CAWSGRVGEKLFF.

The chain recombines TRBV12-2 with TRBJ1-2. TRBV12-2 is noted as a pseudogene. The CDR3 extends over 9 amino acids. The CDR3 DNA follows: TGTGGTGAGGGTCGCGGCTACACCTTC. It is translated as CGEGRGYTF.

In DNA, the CDR3 is TGCGCCAGCAGTCTTCCAGCCCGGACGGCGGGAGTCTACGAGCAGTACTTC. This gives the protein CASSLPARTAGVYEQYF. The chain links TRBV23-1 to TRBJ2-7, with 7 bases aligning to TRBD2. TRBV23-1 is treated as an ORF (open reading frame) with a function not yet certain. J was trimmed by 3 bases and V by 4 bases; bases with no gene match: 15. The CDR3 covers 17 residues.

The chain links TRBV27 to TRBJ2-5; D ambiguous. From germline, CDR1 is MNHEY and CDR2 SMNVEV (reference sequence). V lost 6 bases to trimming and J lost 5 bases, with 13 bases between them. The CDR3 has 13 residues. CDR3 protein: CASRNIDRETQYF. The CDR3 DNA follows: TGTGCCAGCAGGAATATAGACCGGGAGACCCAGTACTTC.

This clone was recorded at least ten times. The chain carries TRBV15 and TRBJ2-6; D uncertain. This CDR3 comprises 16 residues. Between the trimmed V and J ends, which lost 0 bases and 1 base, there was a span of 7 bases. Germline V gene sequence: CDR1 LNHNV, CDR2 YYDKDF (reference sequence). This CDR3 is CATSRDVRSGANVLTF. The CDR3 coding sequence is TGTGCCACCAGCAGAGATGTCAGGTCTGGGGCCAACGTCCTGACTTTC.

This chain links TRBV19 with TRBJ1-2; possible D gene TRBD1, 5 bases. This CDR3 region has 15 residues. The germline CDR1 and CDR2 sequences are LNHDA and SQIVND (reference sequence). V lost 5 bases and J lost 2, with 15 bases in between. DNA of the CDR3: TGTGCCAGTAGTCCACAGGCAGGGCCCAACTATGGCTACACCTTC. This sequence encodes CASSPQAGPNYGYTF.

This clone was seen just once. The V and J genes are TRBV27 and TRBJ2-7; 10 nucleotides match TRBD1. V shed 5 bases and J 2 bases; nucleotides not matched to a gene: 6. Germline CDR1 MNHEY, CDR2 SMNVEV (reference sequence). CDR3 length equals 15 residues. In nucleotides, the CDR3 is TGTGCCAGCAGTCCCCGGGACAGGGGACCCTACGAGCAGTACTTC. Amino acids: CASSPRDRGPYEQYF.

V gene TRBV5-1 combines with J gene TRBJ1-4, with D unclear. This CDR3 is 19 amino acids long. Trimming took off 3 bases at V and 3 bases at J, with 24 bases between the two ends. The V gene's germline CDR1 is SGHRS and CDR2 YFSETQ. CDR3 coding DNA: TGCGCCAGCAGCTCGAATTGGAACCCCTCACCAACCCCTAATGAAAAACTGTTTTTT. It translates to CASSSNWNPSPTPNEKLFF.

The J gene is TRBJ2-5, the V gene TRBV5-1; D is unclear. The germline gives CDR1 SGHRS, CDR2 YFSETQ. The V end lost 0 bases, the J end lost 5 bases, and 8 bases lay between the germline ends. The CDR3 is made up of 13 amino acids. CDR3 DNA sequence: TGCGCCAGCAGCTTGGATGGAGTGGAGACCCAGTACTTC. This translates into CASSLDGVETQYF.

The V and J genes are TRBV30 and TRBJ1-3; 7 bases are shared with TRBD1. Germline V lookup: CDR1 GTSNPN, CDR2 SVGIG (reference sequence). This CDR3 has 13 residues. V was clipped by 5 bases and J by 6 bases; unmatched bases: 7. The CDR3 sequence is CAWAGTDENTIYF. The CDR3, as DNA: TGTGCCTGGGCGGGGACAGACGAAAACACCATATATTTT. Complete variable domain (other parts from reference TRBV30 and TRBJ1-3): SQTIHQWPATLVQPVGSPLSLECTVEGTSNPNLYWYRQAAGRGLQLLFYSVGIGQISSEVPQNLSASRPQDRQFILSSKKLLLSDSGFYLCAWAGTDENTIYFGEGSWLTVV.

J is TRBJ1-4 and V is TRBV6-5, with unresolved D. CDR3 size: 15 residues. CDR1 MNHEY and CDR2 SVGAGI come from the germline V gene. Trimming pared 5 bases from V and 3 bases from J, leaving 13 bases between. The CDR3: CASSPSVVSNEKLFF. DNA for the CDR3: TGTGCCAGCAGTCCGTCAGTTGTTTCTAATGAAAAACTGTTTTTT.